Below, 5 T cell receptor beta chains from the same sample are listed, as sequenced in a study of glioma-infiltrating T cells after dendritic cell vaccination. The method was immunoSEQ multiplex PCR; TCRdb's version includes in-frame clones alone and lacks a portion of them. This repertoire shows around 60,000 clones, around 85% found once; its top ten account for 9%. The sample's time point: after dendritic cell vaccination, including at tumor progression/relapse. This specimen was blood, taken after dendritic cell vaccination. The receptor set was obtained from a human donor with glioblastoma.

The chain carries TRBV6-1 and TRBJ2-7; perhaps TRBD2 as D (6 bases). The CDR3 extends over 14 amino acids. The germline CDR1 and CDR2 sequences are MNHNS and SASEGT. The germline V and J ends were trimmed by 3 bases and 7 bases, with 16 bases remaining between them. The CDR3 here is CASSDRSVEGEQYF. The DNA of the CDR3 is TGTGCCAGCAGTGATCGGTCAGTGGAGGGGGAGCAGTACTTC.

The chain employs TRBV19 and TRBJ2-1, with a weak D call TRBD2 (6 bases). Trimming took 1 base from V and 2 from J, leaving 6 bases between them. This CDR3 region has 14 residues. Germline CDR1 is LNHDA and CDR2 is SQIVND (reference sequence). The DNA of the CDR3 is TGTGCCAGTAGTATAGGGGGGGCCTACAATGAGCAGTTCTTC. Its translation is CASSIGGAYNEQFF.

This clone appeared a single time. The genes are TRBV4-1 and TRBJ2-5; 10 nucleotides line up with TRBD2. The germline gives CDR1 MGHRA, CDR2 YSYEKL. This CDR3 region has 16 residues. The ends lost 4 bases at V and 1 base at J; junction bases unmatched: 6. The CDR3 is CASSRTAGGSQETQYF. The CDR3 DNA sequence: TGCGCCAGCAGCCGAACAGCGGGGGGGTCCCAAGAGACCCAGTACTTC.

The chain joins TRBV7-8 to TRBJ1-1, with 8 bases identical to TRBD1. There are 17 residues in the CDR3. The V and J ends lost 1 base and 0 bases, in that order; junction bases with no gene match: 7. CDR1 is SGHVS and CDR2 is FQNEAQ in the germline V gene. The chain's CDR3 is CASSLDHLQGVNTEAFF. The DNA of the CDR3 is TGTGCCAGCAGCTTAGATCATTTACAGGGGGTGAACACTGAAGCTTTCTTT.

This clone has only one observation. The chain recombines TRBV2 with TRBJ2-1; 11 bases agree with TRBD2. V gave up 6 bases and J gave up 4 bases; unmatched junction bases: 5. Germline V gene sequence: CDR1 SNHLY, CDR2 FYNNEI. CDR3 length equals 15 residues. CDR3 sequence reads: CASRNSGGAYNEQFF. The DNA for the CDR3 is TGTGCCAGCAGAAATAGCGGGGGGGCATACAATGAGCAGTTCTTC.